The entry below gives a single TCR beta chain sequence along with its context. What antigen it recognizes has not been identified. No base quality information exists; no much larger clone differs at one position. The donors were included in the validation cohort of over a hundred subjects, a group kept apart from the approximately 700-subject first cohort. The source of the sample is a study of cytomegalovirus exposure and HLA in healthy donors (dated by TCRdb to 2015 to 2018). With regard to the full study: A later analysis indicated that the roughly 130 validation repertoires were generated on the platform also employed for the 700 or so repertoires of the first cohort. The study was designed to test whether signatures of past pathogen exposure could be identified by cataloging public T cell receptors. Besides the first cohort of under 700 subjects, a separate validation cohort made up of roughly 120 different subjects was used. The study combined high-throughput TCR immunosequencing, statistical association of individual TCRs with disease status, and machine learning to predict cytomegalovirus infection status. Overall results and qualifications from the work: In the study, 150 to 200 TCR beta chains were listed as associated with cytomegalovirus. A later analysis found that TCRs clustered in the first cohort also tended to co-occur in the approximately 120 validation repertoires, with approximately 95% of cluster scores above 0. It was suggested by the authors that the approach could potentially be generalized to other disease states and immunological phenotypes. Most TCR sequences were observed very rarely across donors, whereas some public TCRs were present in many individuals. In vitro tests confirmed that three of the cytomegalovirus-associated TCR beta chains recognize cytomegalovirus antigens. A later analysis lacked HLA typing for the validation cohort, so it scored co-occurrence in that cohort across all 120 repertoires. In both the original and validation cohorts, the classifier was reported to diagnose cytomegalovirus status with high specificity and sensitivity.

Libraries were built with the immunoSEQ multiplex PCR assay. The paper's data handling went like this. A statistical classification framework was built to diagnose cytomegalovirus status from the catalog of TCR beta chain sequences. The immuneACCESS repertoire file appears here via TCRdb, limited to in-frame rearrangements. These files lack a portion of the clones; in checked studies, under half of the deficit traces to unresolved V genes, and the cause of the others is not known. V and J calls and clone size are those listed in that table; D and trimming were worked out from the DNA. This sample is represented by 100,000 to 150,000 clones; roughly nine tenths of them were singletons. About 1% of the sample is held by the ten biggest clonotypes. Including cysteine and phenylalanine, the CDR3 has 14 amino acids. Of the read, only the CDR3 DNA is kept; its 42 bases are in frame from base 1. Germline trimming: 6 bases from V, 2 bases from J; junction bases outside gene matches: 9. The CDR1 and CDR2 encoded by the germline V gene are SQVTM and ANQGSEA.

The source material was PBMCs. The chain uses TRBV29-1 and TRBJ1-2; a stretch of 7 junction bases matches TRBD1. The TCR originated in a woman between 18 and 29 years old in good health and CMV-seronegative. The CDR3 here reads CSVDPGGLNYGYTF. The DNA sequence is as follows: TGCAGCGTGGACCCAGGGGGTTTAAACTATGGCTACACCTTC.